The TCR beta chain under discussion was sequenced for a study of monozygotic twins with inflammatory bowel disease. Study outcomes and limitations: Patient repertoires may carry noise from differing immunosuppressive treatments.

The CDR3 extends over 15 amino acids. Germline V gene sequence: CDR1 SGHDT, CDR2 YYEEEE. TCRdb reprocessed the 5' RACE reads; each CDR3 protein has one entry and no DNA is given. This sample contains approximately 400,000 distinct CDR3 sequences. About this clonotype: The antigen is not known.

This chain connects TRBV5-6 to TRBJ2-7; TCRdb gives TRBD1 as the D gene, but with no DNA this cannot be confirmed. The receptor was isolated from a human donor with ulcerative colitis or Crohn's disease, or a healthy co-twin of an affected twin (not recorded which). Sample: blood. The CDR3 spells CASSVGQGPDHEQYF.